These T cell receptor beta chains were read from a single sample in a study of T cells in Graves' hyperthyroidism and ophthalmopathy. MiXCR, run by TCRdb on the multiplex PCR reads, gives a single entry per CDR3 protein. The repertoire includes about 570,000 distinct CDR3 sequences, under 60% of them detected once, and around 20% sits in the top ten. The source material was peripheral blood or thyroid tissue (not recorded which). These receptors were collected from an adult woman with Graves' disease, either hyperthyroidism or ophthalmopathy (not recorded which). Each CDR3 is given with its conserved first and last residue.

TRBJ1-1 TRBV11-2 CASKVGNSHSTEAFF
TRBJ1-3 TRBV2 CASSDPGHTIYF
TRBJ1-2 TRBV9 CASSVVGTSSGYTF
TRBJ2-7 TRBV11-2 CASSLGGRSWDEQYF
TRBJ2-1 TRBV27 CASSQGPSGIYNEQFF
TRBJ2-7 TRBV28 CASSLCHPGLVTVEQYF
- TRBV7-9 CASSESSLGVYEQYF
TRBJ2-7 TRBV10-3 CATSSRHEQYF
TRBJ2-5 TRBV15 CATSRDPTSKETQYF
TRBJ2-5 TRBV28 CASSQRQVETQYF
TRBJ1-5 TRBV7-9 CASSFGGAGQPQHF
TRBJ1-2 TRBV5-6 CASSRDRSYGYTF
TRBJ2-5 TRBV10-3 CAISDGGRETQYF
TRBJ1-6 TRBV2 CASSKARQGVTYNSPLHF
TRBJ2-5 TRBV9 CASSVGGYQETQYF
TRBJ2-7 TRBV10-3 CAISDRLAGATYEQCF
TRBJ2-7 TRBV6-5 CASSYNLGYEQYF
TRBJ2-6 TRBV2 CASSGTGSNVLTF
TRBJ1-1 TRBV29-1 CSVPMNTEAFF
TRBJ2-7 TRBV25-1 CASSEVGNYEQYF
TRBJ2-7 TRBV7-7 CASSQWQGYEQYF
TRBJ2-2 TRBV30 CAWTRGSSGELFF
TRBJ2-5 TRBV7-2 CASSPQYF
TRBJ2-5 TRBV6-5 CAISEVGQGETQYF
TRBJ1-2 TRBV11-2 CASSLRQGRYGYTF
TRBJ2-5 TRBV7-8 CASSLTGSQETQYF
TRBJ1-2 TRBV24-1 CATDSDQGYTF
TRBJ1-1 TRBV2 CASSEAGTGISRLIEAFF
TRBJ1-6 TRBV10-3 CASSYGSRGRNSPLHF
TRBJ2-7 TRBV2 CASTRPWTAYEQYF
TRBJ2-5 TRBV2 CASSVPGLAGGGETQYF